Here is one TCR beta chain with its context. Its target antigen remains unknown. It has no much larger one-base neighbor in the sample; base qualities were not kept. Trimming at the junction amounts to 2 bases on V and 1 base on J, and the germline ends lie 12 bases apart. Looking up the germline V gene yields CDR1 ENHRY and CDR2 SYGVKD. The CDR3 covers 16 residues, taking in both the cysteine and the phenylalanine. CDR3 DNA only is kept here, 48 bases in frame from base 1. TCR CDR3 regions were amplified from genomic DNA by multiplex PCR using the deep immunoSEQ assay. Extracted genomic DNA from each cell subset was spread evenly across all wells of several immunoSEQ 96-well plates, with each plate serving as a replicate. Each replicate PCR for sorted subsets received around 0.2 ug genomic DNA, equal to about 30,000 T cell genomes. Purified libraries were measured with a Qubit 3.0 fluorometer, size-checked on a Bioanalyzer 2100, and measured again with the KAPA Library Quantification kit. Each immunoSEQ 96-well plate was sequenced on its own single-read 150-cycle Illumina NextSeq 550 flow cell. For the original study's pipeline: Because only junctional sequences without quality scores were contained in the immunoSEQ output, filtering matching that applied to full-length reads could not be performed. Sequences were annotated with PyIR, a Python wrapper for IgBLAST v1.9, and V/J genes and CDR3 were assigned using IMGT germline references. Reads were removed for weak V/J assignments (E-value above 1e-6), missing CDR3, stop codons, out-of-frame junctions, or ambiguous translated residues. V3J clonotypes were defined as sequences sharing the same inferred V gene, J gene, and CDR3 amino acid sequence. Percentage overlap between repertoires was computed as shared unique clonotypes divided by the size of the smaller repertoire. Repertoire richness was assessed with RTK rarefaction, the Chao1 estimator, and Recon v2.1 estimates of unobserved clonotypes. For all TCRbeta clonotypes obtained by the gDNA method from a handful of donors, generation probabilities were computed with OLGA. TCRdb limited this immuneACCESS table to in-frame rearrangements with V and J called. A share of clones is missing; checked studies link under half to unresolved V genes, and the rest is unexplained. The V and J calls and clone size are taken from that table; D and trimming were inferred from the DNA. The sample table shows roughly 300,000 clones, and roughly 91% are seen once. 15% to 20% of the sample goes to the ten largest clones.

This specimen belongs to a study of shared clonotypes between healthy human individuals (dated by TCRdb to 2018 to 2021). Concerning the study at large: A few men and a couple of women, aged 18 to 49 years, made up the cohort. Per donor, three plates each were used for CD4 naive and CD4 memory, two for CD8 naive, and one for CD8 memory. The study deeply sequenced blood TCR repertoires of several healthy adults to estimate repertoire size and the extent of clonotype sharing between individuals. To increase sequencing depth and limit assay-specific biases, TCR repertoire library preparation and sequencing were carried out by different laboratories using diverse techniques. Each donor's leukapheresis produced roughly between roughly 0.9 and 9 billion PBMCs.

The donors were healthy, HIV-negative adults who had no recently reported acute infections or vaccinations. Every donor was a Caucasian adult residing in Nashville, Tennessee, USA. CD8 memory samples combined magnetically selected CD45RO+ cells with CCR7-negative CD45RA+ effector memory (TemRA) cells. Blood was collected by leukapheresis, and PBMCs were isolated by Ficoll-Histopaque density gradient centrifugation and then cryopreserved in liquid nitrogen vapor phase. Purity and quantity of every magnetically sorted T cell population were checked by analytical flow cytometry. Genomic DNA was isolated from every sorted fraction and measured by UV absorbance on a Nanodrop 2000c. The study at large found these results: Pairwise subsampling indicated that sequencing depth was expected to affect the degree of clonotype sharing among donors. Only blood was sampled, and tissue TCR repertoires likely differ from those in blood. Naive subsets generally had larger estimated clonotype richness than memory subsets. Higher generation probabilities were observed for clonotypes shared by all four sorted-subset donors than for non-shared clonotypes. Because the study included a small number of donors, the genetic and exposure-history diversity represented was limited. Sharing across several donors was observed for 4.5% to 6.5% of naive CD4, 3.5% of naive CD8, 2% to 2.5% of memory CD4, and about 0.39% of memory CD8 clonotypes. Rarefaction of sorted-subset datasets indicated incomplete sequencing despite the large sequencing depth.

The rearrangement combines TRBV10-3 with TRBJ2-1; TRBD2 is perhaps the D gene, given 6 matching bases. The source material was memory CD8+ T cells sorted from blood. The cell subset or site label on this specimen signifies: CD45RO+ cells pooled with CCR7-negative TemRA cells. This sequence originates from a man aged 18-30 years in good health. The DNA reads TGTGCCATCAGTGAGGCCACGGACTATTCCTACAATGAGCAGTTCTTC. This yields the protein CAISEATDYSYNEQFF.